This T cell receptor (beta chain) was sequenced during a study of early T cells in non-severe SARS-CoV-2 infection. MiXCR, applied by TCRdb to the 5' RACE reads, yields one record per CDR3 protein. Altogether tens of thousands of distinct CDR3 sequences are present, about 5.2% being singletons, with the ten largest covering about 5.4%. This clonotype was seen many times. V was clipped by 0 bases and J by 2 bases, with 8 bases between them. From germline, CDR1 is SGDLS and CDR2 YYNGEE. The CDR3 length is 14 residues. This chain links TRBV9 with TRBJ2-5, with no clear D. This sample comprised whole blood, obtained at baseline. This clonotype was sampled from an adult who was a healthcare worker with PCR-confirmed SARS-CoV-2 infection or an uninfected control (not recorded which). This CDR3 reads CASSVGTSQETQYF. The CDR3 region has the DNA TGTGCCAGCAGCGTAGGGACCTCACAAGAGACCCAGTACTTC.